This passage covers 21 T cell receptor beta chains from one sample sequenced in a study of identical twins. TCRdb redid the calling of the 5' RACE reads with MiXCR, one entry per CDR3 protein. The sample yields roughly 540,000 distinct CDR3 sequences, roughly a fifth seen once. A further study also used this sample, focusing on T cells expressing NK-cell markers.

Input material: CD4+ T cells sorted from blood. These receptors all come from a young woman in good health.

In its sample, this clonotype was seen a few times. V usage is TRBV25-1 and J usage is TRBJ2-7; no definite D call. CDR3 length equals 13 residues. Germline loops: CDR1 MGHDK, CDR2 SYGVNS. Trimming removed 5 bases at V and 7 bases at J, with 15 bases between. The CDR3 coding sequence is TGTGCCAGCAGTTCGATAACAGCCGGGGAGCAGTACTTC. Translation: CASSSITAGEQYF.

This rearrangement joins TRBV4-3 to TRBJ2-2; no clear D gene. Germline CDR1 reads LGHNA; CDR2 reads YSLEER. V dropped 0 bases and J dropped 6 bases, with 11 bases sitting between them. The CDR3 runs 15 residues. The CDR3 loop is CASSQDPIAPGELFF. CDR3 nucleotide sequence: TGCGCCAGCAGCCAAGACCCCATTGCTCCCGGGGAGCTGTTTTTT.

This chain uses TRBV20-1 with TRBJ2-1, with TRBD1 matching over 9 bases. The CDR3 runs 16 residues. J lost 0 bases, V lost 5 bases, and 8 bases had no gene match. CDR1 is DFQATT, CDR2 SNEGSKA, per germline (reference sequence). CDR3: CSAGTGHPSSYNEQFF. The DNA of the CDR3 is TGCAGTGCTGGGACAGGGCACCCCAGCTCCTACAATGAGCAGTTCTTC.

This clonotype occurred a few times. The genes are TRBV5-6 and TRBJ1-2; D is undetermined. The V end was cut by 4 bases, the J end by 6 bases, with 13 bases between. This CDR3 region has 13 residues. Germline V gene sequence: CDR1 SGHDT, CDR2 YYEEEE. CDR3 loop: CASSPRASNGYTF. The CDR3 DNA follows: TGTGCCAGCAGCCCGAGGGCCAGCAATGGCTACACCTTC.

This clonotype was detected a few times. This chain uses TRBV20-1 with TRBJ2-3; 10 positions match TRBD2. There are 16 residues in the CDR3. V gave up 4 bases and J gave up 3 bases; unmatched junction bases: 10. The germline V gene encodes CDR1 DFQATT and CDR2 SNEGSKA (reference sequence). CDR3 DNA: TGCAGTGCTACCCCCTTCGGGACTAGCGATACAGATACGCAGTATTTT. Translating it yields CSATPFGTSDTDTQYF.

This clonotype was seen a few times. The chain couples TRBV6-1 to TRBJ2-1, with 11 nucleotides matching TRBD2. Germline CDR1 is MNHNS and CDR2 is SASEGT. The CDR3 length is 15 residues. V gave up 7 bases and J gave up 3 bases; unmatched junction bases: 5. Written as DNA, the CDR3 is TGTGCCAGCACTGCTGGGACTAGCGGCTACAATGAGCAGTTCTTC. Translation: CASTAGTSGYNEQFF.

This sequence joins TRBV6-2 or TRBV6-3 and TRBJ2-7, with 12 bases identical to TRBD2. CDR1 is MNHEY, CDR2 SVGEGT, per germline. J was trimmed by 7 bases and V by 5 bases; bases with no gene match: 9. The CDR3 runs to 15 residues. The CDR3 region is CASSRDGLAGLEQYF. In nucleotides, the CDR3 is TGTGCCAGCAGTAGGGATGGACTAGCGGGACTGGAGCAGTACTTC.

This sequence joins TRBV5-5 and TRBJ2-5; 8 nucleotides match TRBD1. Trimming cost V 2 bases and J 5 bases; bases outside gene matches: 8. The CDR3 is 15 residues long. In germline, CDR1 is SGHKS, CDR2 YYEKEE (reference sequence). The CDR3 DNA reads as TGTGCCAGCAGCTTTTTATCCCCAGGGGGCGAGACCCAGTACTTC. Protein: CASSFLSPGGETQYF.

The chain carries TRBV27 and TRBJ2-7; a weak D match, TRBD1 (6 bases). Germline lookup yields CDR1 MNHEY and CDR2 SMNVEV (reference sequence). The CDR3 has 15 residues. Between the trimmed V and J ends, which lost 6 bases and 1 base, there was a span of 16 bases. In DNA, the CDR3 is TGTGCCAGCAGCTTACTTCAAGGGGGTTCCTACGAGCAGTACTTC. It specifies CASSLLQGGSYEQYF.

In nucleotides, the CDR3 is TGTGCCAGCAGCCAAGAATTGAGGCAGCCGTCTTACGAGCAGTACTTC. Translating it yields CASSQELRQPSYEQYF. V usage is TRBV14 and J usage is TRBJ2-7; D remains unclear. The CDR3 spans 16 residues. V was trimmed by 0 bases and J by 4 bases, leaving 16 bases between them. Looked up from germline, CDR1 is SGHDN and CDR2 is FVKESK.

The rearrangement links TRBV10-1 to TRBJ2-6, with D uncertain. V was shortened by 7 bases and J by 4 bases, with 5 bases between the two germline ends. Germline V gives CDR1 WNHNN, CDR2 SYGVQD (reference sequence). This CDR3 contains 12 residues. The CDR3 here is CASTTGANVLTF. CDR3 in DNA: TGCGCCAGCACAACAGGGGCCAACGTCCTGACTTTC.

On this clonotype: A much more abundant neighbour one base away suggests this may be a read error. The V call is TRBV11-2, the J call TRBJ2-5, with a tentative D call TRBD2 (5 bases). The CDR3 is made up of 13 amino acids. Germline assignment: CDR1 SGHAT and CDR2 FQNNGV. Trimming took 3 bases from V and 2 from J, leaving 7 bases between them. CDR3 bases: TGTGCCAGCAGCTTGAGGGAACAAGAGACCCAGTACTTC. Residues: CASSLREQETQYF.

This clonotype was seen more than once but under ten times. The CDR3 DNA follows: TGCGCCAGCAGCTTGGTAGGCGGAGGCGAGCAGTTCTTC. Translated, it gives CASSLVGGGEQFF. The V call is TRBV5-1, the J call TRBJ2-1; D perhaps matches TRBD2 (5 bases). V lost 0 bases and J 10 bases, leaving 11 bases between the germline ends. The CDR3 consists of 13 residues. Germline assignment: CDR1 SGHRS and CDR2 YFSETQ. The variable domain in full, completed from reference TRBV5-1 and TRBJ2-1, reads KAGVTQTPRYLIKTRGQQVTLSCSPISGHRSVSWYQQTPGQGLQFLFEYFSETQRNKGNFPGRFSGRQFSNSRSEMNVSTLELGDSALYLCASSLVGGGEQFFGPGTRLTVL.

This chain connects TRBV5-1 to TRBJ2-1, with D perhaps given as TRBD1 or TRBD2 (5 bases each). CDR3 size: 15 residues. Germline-derived CDR1 and CDR2 are SGHRS and YFSETQ. V was trimmed by 0 bases and J by 9 bases, leaving 16 bases between them. The CDR3 spells CASSLGSGSPIEQFF. The CDR3 DNA reads TGCGCCAGCAGCTTGGGGTCAGGGAGTCCAATTGAGCAGTTCTTC. The whole variable domain, remainder taken from reference TRBV5-1 and TRBJ2-1, is KAGVTQTPRYLIKTRGQQVTLSCSPISGHRSVSWYQQTPGQGLQFLFEYFSETQRNKGNFPGRFSGRQFSNSRSEMNVSTLELGDSALYLCASSLGSGSPIEQFFGPGTRLTVL.

This clonotype was observed at least ten times. The genes are TRBV10-3 and TRBJ1-2; a weak D match, TRBD1 (6 bases). Germline V gene data show CDR1 as ENHRY and CDR2 as SYGVKD. The CDR3 is 13 amino acids. V lost 9 bases and J 4 bases, leaving 15 bases between the germline ends. CDR3: CAMKMTGGYGYTF. The CDR3 bases are TGTGCCATGAAGATGACAGGCGGCTATGGCTACACCTTC.

The sample holds many counts of this clonotype. This chain uses TRBV6-5 with TRBJ2-1; perhaps TRBD2 as D (5 bases). Trimming removed 0 bases from V and 6 bases from J, with 12 bases in between. Germline assignment: CDR1 MNHEY and CDR2 SVGAGI. This CDR3 region has 15 residues. This CDR3 reads CASSYSVGRGNEQFF. The DNA for the CDR3 is TGTGCCAGCAGTTACTCCGTGGGTCGGGGCAATGAGCAGTTCTTC.

The chain has TRBV12-3 or TRBV12-4 and TRBJ1-2; the D gene is possibly TRBD1 (6 bases). The CDR3 is made up of 13 amino acids. V was pared by 3 bases and J by 4 bases, with 9 bases between. The CDR3 nucleotides read TGTGCCAGCAGTTTGGGGACAACCTATGGCTACACCTTC. This codes for CASSLGTTYGYTF.

This sequence joins TRBV20-1 and TRBJ2-5; D gene uncertain. The germline V and J ends were trimmed by 2 bases and 1 base, with 11 bases remaining between them. There are 14 residues in the CDR3. CDR1 and CDR2 (germline): DFQATT, SNEGSKA (reference sequence). CDR3 sequence reads: CSARSRVSQETQYF. The CDR3 DNA reads TGCAGTGCTAGATCTAGGGTTAGCCAAGAGACCCAGTACTTC.

This clonotype was observed at least ten times. The chain is built from TRBV12-3 or TRBV12-4 and TRBJ1-1; possible D gene TRBD1, 5 bases. Trimming pared 3 bases from V and 4 bases from J, leaving 6 bases between. The CDR3 has 12 residues. The CDR3 DNA sequence: TGTGCCAGCAGTTTTAGGGGCACTGAAGCTTTCTTT. Encoded protein: CASSFRGTEAFF.

The chain links TRBV6-1 to TRBJ2-6, with TRBD1 matching 12 bases. The CDR3 covers 17 residues. Germline trimming cut 6 bases from V and 4 bases from J; bases unmatched to any gene: 7. Germline CDR1 and CDR2: MNHNS and SASEGT. CDR3 coding DNA: TGTGCCAGCAGAAAGGGACAGGGGGCACCCGGGGCCAACGTCCTGACTTTC. Protein: CASRKGQGAPGANVLTF.

This clonotype was recorded a few times. This chain uses TRBV4-3 with TRBJ2-7, with D unclear. V dropped 0 bases and J dropped 0 bases, with 6 bases sitting between them. Germline V CDR1 and CDR2: LGHNA, YSLEER. CDR3 size: 14 residues. The CDR3 nucleotides are TGCGCCAGCAGCCAAGACAGTTCCTCCTACGAGCAGTACTTC. Protein: CASSQDSSSYEQYF.